A single sample is the source of the 17 T cell receptor beta chains below, sequenced in a study of tumor-infiltrating lymphocytes in oesophageal squamous cell carcinoma (dated by TCRdb to about 2016). Library generation was performed with PCR. The instrument was an Illumina HiSeq 2000. TCRdb reprocessed the public reads (quality trimming at Q25 with fastp, clone calling with MiXCR) and kept in-frame beta chains. Every distinct CDR3 protein forms one entry, paired with its most common genes and DNA. The sample data list 10,000 to 14,000 distinct CDR3 sequences, and about 60% of these were observed just once. The ten biggest clones cover 35% of the sample. Source material: esophageal tumor tissue. The receptors were gathered from a male donor with esophageal squamous cell carcinoma.

This clonotype came up a few times. CDR3 loop: CASSLDIEPYEQYF. The CDR3 DNA reads as TGTGCCAGCAGCTTAGATATAGAGCCCTACGAGCAGTACTTC. This chain connects TRBV7-6 to TRBJ2-7, with D unresolved. CDR3 length: 14 amino acids. With 1 base removed from V and 2 bases from J, the gap between germline ends came to 9 bases. Germline CDR1 is SGHVS and CDR2 is FNYEAQ. Full variable domain (missing parts from reference TRBV7-6 and TRBJ2-7): GAGVSQSPRYKVTKRGQDVALRCDPISGHVSLYWYRQALGQGPEFLTYFNYEAQQDKSGLPNDRFSAERPEGSISTLTIQRTEQRDSAMYRCASSLDIEPYEQYFGPGTRLTVT.

The rearrangement uses TRBV6-8 and TRBJ2-5; TRBD1 aligns across 9 bases. The J call may be faulty, since TRBJ2-1 better matches the DNA end. The CDR3 consists of 14 residues. Germline CDR1 reads MNHGY; CDR2 reads SAAAGT. The CDR3 loop reads CASSSGTGPFEQFF. The CDR3 nucleotides read TGTGCCAGCAGCTCCGGGACAGGGCCTTTCGAGCAGTTCTTC.

This rearrangement joins TRBV6-9 to TRBJ2-1; D remains unclear. V dropped 7 bases and J dropped 2 bases, with 12 bases sitting between them. The CDR3 covers 14 residues. Germline CDR1 and CDR2: MNHGY and SVAAGI. The CDR3 bases are TGTGCCAGCATACCCAATCCCACCTACAATGAGCAGTTCTTC. Translation gives CASIPNPTYNEQFF.

This clonotype was recorded at least ten times. The V call is TRBV20-1, the J call TRBJ2-1; D not resolved. The germline V and J ends were trimmed by 5 bases and 7 bases, with 12 bases remaining between them. The V gene's germline CDR1 is DFQATT and CDR2 SNEGSKA (reference sequence). This CDR3 has 12 residues. The CDR3 DNA follows: TGCAGTGCTTTACCTATGGCAAATGAGCAGTTCTTC. It specifies CSALPMANEQFF.

By frequency in the sample, this clonotype is medium-sized. The CDR3 bases are TGTGCCAGCAGTTACCGGGTAACAGAGATCCCTTCGACCCTCCACTTT. Translating it yields CASSYRVTEIPSTLHF. The chain has TRBV6-6 and TRBJ1-6, with D hard to call. CDR3 length: 16 residues. Germline V gene lookup returns CDR1 MNHNY and CDR2 SVGAGI (reference sequence). Trimming stripped 2 bases from V and 14 bases from J, with 22 bases between.

Of note for this clonotype: This clone may be a read error of a much larger clone one base away. The chain employs TRBV7-9 and TRBJ2-4; the match to TRBD2 covers 12 bases. CDR1 is SEHNR, CDR2 FQNEAQ, per germline (reference sequence). The CDR3 covers 18 residues. With V trimmed by 1 base and J by 13 bases, 17 bases remained unmatched. This CDR3 reads CASSLGWLAGGHRHEQYF. The CDR3 region has the DNA TGTGCCAGCAGCTTAGGGTGGCTAGCGGGAGGGCACAGGCATGAGCAGTACTTC.

There are a few counts of this clonotype. The chain links TRBV11-1 to TRBJ2-3; 11 nucleotides match TRBD2. The J segment lost 4 bases and the V segment lost 4 bases, leaving 13 bases of the junction unmatched. This CDR3 has 18 residues. The germline V gene encodes CDR1 SGHAT and CDR2 FQDESV (reference sequence). CDR3 loop: CASSSQALLAGVADTQYF. In DNA form, the CDR3 reads TGTGCCAGCAGCTCCCAGGCCTTACTAGCGGGAGTAGCAGATACGCAGTATTTT.

This clonotype turned up a few times. V and J are TRBV7-9 and TRBJ2-5, with 8 bases identical to TRBD1. The CDR3 is 15 amino acids. The V gene end was trimmed by 4 bases and the J gene end by 1 base; junction bases not matched to a gene: 5. Germline loops: CDR1 SEHNR, CDR2 FQNEAQ (reference sequence). The CDR3 nucleotides are TGTGCCAGCAGCTACGGACAGGGACCCCAAGAGACCCAGTACTTC. Encoded protein: CASSYGQGPQETQYF. The variable domain in full, with the rest retrieved from reference TRBV7-9 and TRBJ2-5, is DTGVSQNPRHKITKRGQNVTFRCDPISEHNRLYWYRQTLGQGPEFLTYFQNEAQLEKSRLLSDRFSAERPKGSFSTLEIQRTEQGDSAMYLCASSYGQGPQETQYFGPGTRLLVL.

V and J are TRBV7-4 and TRBJ2-1, with TRBD2 as a possible D gene (5 bases). The last part of the DNA fits TRBJ2-7 better; the J call may be wrong. The CDR3 consists of 14 residues. Germline V CDR1 and CDR2: SGHVT, SQSDAQ. The CDR3 coding sequence is TGTGCCACCAGACCTACGGGATCCTCCTACGAGCAGTACTTC. This codes for CATRPTGSSYEQYF.

The gene calls are TRBV6-1 and TRBJ2-3, with D unclear. The CDR3 has 14 residues. V was cut by 5 bases and J by 3 bases, with 12 bases left in between. Germline CDR1 is MNHNS and CDR2 is SASEGT. The CDR3 region is CASSLRTPTDTQYF. The CDR3 nucleotides read TGTGCCAGCAGTTTACGGACCCCGACAGATACGCAGTATTTT.

The V and J genes are TRBV7-2 and TRBJ2-7, with 14 bases matching TRBD2. The DNA end favors TRBJ2-1, so the J call may be wrong. This CDR3 region has 15 residues. Germline CDR1 is SGHTA and CDR2 is FQGNSA. The CDR3 DNA reads TGTGCCAGCAGTTTGGGACTAGCGGGAGTTAATGAGCAGTTCTTC. Amino acid sequence: CASSLGLAGVNEQFF.

The rearrangement joins TRBV11-2 to TRBJ2-5, with TRBD2 identical over 10 bases. The closer fit of TRBJ2-1 to the DNA end suggests the J call may be wrong. The CDR3 runs 15 residues. The germline V gene encodes CDR1 SGHAT and CDR2 FQNNGV. The CDR3 spells CASSKGLAAYNEQFF. The CDR3 coding sequence is TGTGCCAGCAGCAAAGGACTAGCGGCCTACAATGAGCAGTTCTTC.

This clonotype was found many times. This may stem from a read error, because a much larger clone lies one nucleotide away. The chain is built from TRBV28 and TRBJ2-1; no definite D call. The J call could be wrong; TRBJ2-7 is a better fit for the DNA end. CDR1 and CDR2 from the germline V gene are MDHEN and SYDVKM. The CDR3 is made up of 16 amino acids. CDR3 residues: CASSFVPSVSYNEQYF. The DNA of the CDR3 is TGTGCCAGCAGTTTCGTCCCGTCGGTATCCTACAATGAGCAGTACTTC.

The gene calls are TRBV6-7 and TRBJ2-5; D may be TRBD2 (6 bases). The J call is in doubt because the DNA end fits TRBJ2-1 better. TRBV6-7 is an ORF, and what it does is uncertain. This CDR3 has 15 residues. Written as DNA, the CDR3 is TGTGCCAGCAGTTACGGAACGGGAGTAAACAATGAGCAGTTCTTC. Protein product: CASSYGTGVNNEQFF.

The chain joins TRBV25-1 to TRBJ1-1; 11 bases are shared with TRBD1. The CDR3 is 13 residues long. Trimming removed 4 bases from V and 8 bases from J; junction bases left unmatched: 3. Germline assignment: CDR1 MGHDK and CDR2 SYGVNS. The CDR3 region is CASSGTGGTEAFF. The CDR3 DNA reads as TGTGCCAGCAGTGGGACAGGGGGCACCGAAGCTTTCTTT.

This clonotype is medium-sized within its sample. This chain uses TRBV10-3 with TRBJ2-1, with 7 bases fitting TRBD1. CDR3 size: 14 residues. The germline V gene has CDR1 ENHRY and CDR2 SYGVKD. Trimming cost V 7 bases and J 5 bases; bases outside gene matches: 8. CDR3: CAINPTGIHNEQFF. The CDR3 DNA reads TGTGCCATCAACCCGACAGGGATTCACAATGAGCAGTTCTTC.

This clonotype is medium-sized. The gene calls are TRBV28 and TRBJ2-3; TRBD2 aligns across 7 bases. The V gene's germline CDR1 is MDHEN and CDR2 SYDVKM. This CDR3 is built from 17 residues. Trimming cost V 0 bases and J 4 bases; bases outside gene matches: 10. CDR3 protein: CASSLWLRGGPADTQYF. The CDR3 DNA reads TGTGCCAGCAGTTTATGGCTGAGGGGAGGGCCCGCAGATACGCAGTATTTT.